This entry describes one T cell receptor beta chain. The antigen is unknown. This record belongs to a study of graft-versus-host responses after intestinal transplantation. About the research overall: Those transplanted obtained multivisceral, liver-intestinal, or isolated intestinal grafts.

CDR3 size: 13 residues. Findings and caveats of the study: Recipient bone marrow held GvH clones, some seen earlier in ileum or blood.

Libraries were prepared by immunoSEQ multiplex PCR; TCRdb keeps only in-frame clonotypes and omits some of them. The sample includes about 86,000 clones, about 87% seen only once; the top ten take around 0.27%. This chain joins TRBV21-1 and TRBJ1-5. TRBV21-1 is deemed a pseudogene. This TCR derives from a human donor who was the organ donor for an intestinal transplant. Material: unstimulated CD4+ T cells sorted from spleen or lymph node cells, obtained before transplant. CDR3 nucleotide sequence: TGTGCCAGCTCCCGGGAGGGGAGTCAGCCCCAGCATTTT. This codes for CASSREGSQPQHF.